This paragraph reports one T cell receptor beta chain. This record belongs to a study of shared T cell receptors in the human thymus. The germline CDR1 and CDR2 sequences are DFQATT and SNEGSKA (reference sequence). Trimming took 6 bases from V and 8 from J, leaving 11 bases between them. The CDR3 covers 11 residues. Data came from immunoSEQ multiplex PCR; TCRdb stores just in-frame clones and leaves some out. The profile shows 450,000 to 650,000 clones, 78% of them singletons. These data were also reused for a study on human thymus T cells. Per that paper: An apparent bias in V and J gene usage was seen in thymic and blood repertoires. Among unrelated individuals, related research reported thymic repertoires that overlapped highly.

V gene TRBV20-1 combines with J gene TRBJ2-1; D call uncertain. The source of this sequence is a boy under two years old with a congenital heart defect. Material for sequencing was thymocytes. The CDR3 region is CSALLVDEQFF. CDR3 bases: TGCAGTGCACTTCTGGTCGATGAGCAGTTCTTC.